One sample yielded the 29 T cell receptor beta chains listed below, sequenced in a study of T cells after posttransplantation cyclophosphamide. Using immunoSEQ multiplex PCR, the repertoire was profiled, and TCRdb retains in-frame clones only, with some absent. Recorded here are over 45,000 clones, none singletons. Specimen: PBMCs. All receptors derive from a man aged 40-55 years in good health, CMV-negative, and a related stem cell transplant donor.

The chain uses TRBV5-4 and TRBJ1-1; weak D call: TRBD1 (5 bases). From germline, CDR1 is SGHNT and CDR2 YYREEE (reference sequence). The length of the CDR3 is 14 residues. V lost 2 bases and J 1 base, leaving 9 bases between the germline ends. The CDR3 protein is CASSLGRANTEAFF. In nucleotides, the CDR3 is TGTGCCAGCAGCTTAGGCAGGGCGAACACTGAAGCTTTCTTT.

Ten or more counts support this clone. This chain links TRBV15 with TRBJ1-4; D may be TRBD1 (5 bases). Germline V gene data show CDR1 as LNHNV and CDR2 as YYDKDF (reference sequence). Trimming took 0 bases from V and 11 from J, leaving 16 bases between them. The CDR3 extends over 15 amino acids. The CDR3 nucleotides read TGTGCCACCAGCAGAGATCTGGGACTCGCTGGGAAACTGTTTTTT. Translating gives CATSRDLGLAGKLFF.

Many counts were recorded for this clone. Other nucleotide sequences in the sample specify the same CDR3. The chain recombines TRBV27 with TRBJ2-7, with 7 bases matching TRBD2. CDR3 size: 13 residues. CDR1 MNHEY and CDR2 SMNVEV come from the germline V gene (reference sequence). J was trimmed by 4 bases and V by 2 bases; bases with no gene match: 2. In DNA form, the CDR3 reads TGTGCCAGCAGTTTAGGGGGAGGGTACGAGCAGTACTTC. Translating it yields CASSLGGGYEQYF.

This clone was detected many times. The rearrangement joins TRBV7-8 to TRBJ2-7; 7 nucleotides agree with TRBD1. The junction had 2 bases not matched to a gene; V was cut back by 0 bases and J by 0 bases. This CDR3 has 15 amino acids. From germline, CDR1 is SGHVS and CDR2 FQNEAQ. The CDR3 loop is CASSLAGTVSYEQYF. The CDR3 DNA follows: TGTGCCAGCAGCTTAGCAGGGACAGTCTCCTACGAGCAGTACTTC.

The chain has TRBV28 and TRBJ1-1; the D gene is possibly TRBD1 (6 bases). The CDR3 spans 14 residues. Trimming took off 3 bases at V and 6 bases at J, with 14 bases between the two ends. Germline V gives CDR1 MDHEN, CDR2 SYDVKM. The CDR3 is CASSFVRAGAEAFF. The CDR3 coding sequence is TGTGCCAGCAGTTTCGTACGGGCAGGGGCTGAAGCTTTCTTT.

This clone was counted only a few times. The V gene is TRBV18, the J gene TRBJ2-5; TRBD2 is a possible D gene (5 bases). The end of the DNA aligns better with TRBJ2-7, so the J call may be wrong. From germline, CDR1 is KGHSH and CDR2 LQKENI. This CDR3 has 15 residues. This CDR3 is CASSPPVSGSYEQYF. In nucleotides, the CDR3 is TGTGCCAGCTCACCACCGGTCAGCGGCTCCTACGAGCAGTACTTC.

This clone was picked up many times. V usage is TRBV28 and J usage is TRBJ2-7, with TRBD1 identical over 7 bases. The CDR3 totals 13 residues. V lost 6 bases, J lost 2 bases, and 4 bases stayed unmatched. The germline gives CDR1 MDHEN, CDR2 SYDVKM. The CDR3 protein is CASRKGQAYEQYF. In DNA form, the CDR3 reads TGTGCCAGCAGAAAAGGACAGGCCTACGAGCAGTACTTC.

This clone has ten or more counts. The gene calls are TRBV7-3 and TRBJ2-7, with 8 bases matching TRBD2. V gave up 2 bases and J gave up 2 bases; unmatched junction bases: 5. Germline V lookup: CDR1 SGHTA, CDR2 FQGTGA. CDR3 length: 15 residues. CDR3 region: CASSLAGGLAYEQYF. The CDR3 nucleotides read TGTGCCAGCAGCTTAGCGGGAGGCCTAGCCTACGAGCAGTACTTC. The entire variable domain, with the rest obtained from reference TRBV7-3 and TRBJ2-7, is as follows: GAGVSQTPSNKVTEKGKYVELRCDPISGHTALYWYRQSLGQGPEFLIYFQGTGAADDSGLPNDRFFAVRPEGSVSTLKIQRTERGDSAVYLCASSLAGGLAYEQYFGPGTRLTVT.

This clone appeared many times. The chain links TRBV29-1 to TRBJ1-2, with TRBD1 as a possible D gene (5 bases). The germline V gene has CDR1 SQVTM and CDR2 ANQGSEA. Trimming shortened V by 6 bases and J by 1 base, and 12 bases separated the two germline ends. The length of the CDR3 is 13 residues. This CDR3 reads CSVRGDYNYGYTF. As DNA, the CDR3 is TGCAGCGTCCGAGGGGACTATAACTATGGCTACACCTTC.

This clone showed up many times. The J gene is TRBJ2-1, the V gene TRBV29-1; 9 positions match TRBD2. The ends lost 3 bases at V and 5 bases at J; junction bases unmatched: 8. The CDR3 runs to 15 residues. Germline-derived CDR1 and CDR2 are SQVTM and ANQGSEA. CDR3 residues: CSVEPKGLADNEQFF. The CDR3 nucleotides are TGCAGCGTTGAGCCAAAGGGACTAGCCGACAATGAGCAGTTCTTC.

This clone was seen many times. The chain couples TRBV10-2 to TRBJ2-2; 7 nucleotides align to TRBD1. The CDR3 sequence is 16 residues long. Germline lookup yields CDR1 WSHSY and CDR2 SAAADI. The trim removed 6 bases at V and 6 bases at J, leaving 13 bases unmatched. CDR3 in amino acids: CASRDDRVSIPGELFF. In nucleotides, the CDR3 is TGCGCCAGCAGAGACGACAGGGTGTCTATCCCCGGGGAGCTGTTTTTT.

This clone was found many times. The V call is TRBV2, the J call TRBJ1-2; 7 bases fit TRBD1. Losses at the gene ends were 4 bases for V and 5 bases for J; bases not matched to a gene: 4. CDR1 SNHLY and CDR2 FYNNEI come from the germline V gene. The length of the CDR3 is 13 residues. CDR3 residues: CASSGPTGYGYTF. The CDR3 region has the DNA TGTGCCAGCAGTGGTCCGACAGGGTATGGCTACACCTTC.

This clone has more than one count but fewer than ten. The chain is built from TRBV27 and TRBJ2-3; 9 bases map to TRBD2. CDR3 length: 14 amino acids. Germline values: CDR1 MNHEY, CDR2 SMNVEV (reference sequence). The junction had 7 bases not matched to a gene; V was cut back by 8 bases and J by 4 bases. CDR3 loop: CASQLAGAADTQYF. The DNA of the CDR3 is TGTGCCAGCCAATTAGCGGGAGCGGCAGATACGCAGTATTTT.

This clone has at least ten counts. The chain recombines TRBV11-2 with TRBJ2-2; 7 bases fit TRBD1. V dropped 5 bases and J dropped 5; count of bases not matched to a gene: 8. Germline CDR1 reads SGHAT; CDR2 reads FQNNGV. This CDR3 has 15 amino acids. CDR3 region: CASSTRQGSTGELFF. CDR3 sequence (DNA): TGTGCCAGCAGCACCCGACAGGGAAGTACCGGGGAGCTGTTTTTT. Using reference TRBV11-2 and TRBJ2-2 for the parts outside the CDR3, the full variable domain is EAGVAQSPRYKIIEKRQSVAFWCNPISGHATLYWYQQILGQGPKLLIQFQNNGVVDDSQLPKDRFSAERLKGVDSTLKIQPAKLEDSAVYLCASSTRQGSTGELFFGEGSRLTVL.

Many counts were recorded for this clone. This sequence joins TRBV27 and TRBJ1-3; 8 bases align to TRBD1. The germline CDR1 and CDR2 sequences are MNHEY and SMNVEV (reference sequence). V shed 3 bases and J 9 bases; nucleotides not matched to a gene: 7. The CDR3 is 14 amino acids. CDR3: CASSLSTGASTIYF. As DNA, the CDR3 is TGTGCCAGCAGTTTGTCGACAGGGGCTAGCACCATATATTTT.

This clone was recorded many times. The rearrangement joins TRBV11-2 to TRBJ2-1; 11 bases line up with TRBD2. After removal of 5 bases from V and 8 bases from J, the junction contained 8 bases not matched to a gene. CDR1 is SGHAT, CDR2 FQNNGV, per germline. CDR3 length: 15 residues. The CDR3 DNA follows: TGTGCCAGCAGCGAGTATAGCGGGAGGGCCGATGAGCAGTTCTTC. Protein product: CASSEYSGRADEQFF.

This clone has a count of ten or more. This chain connects TRBV6-5 to TRBJ2-2, with 10 bases that match TRBD2. V lost 2 bases, J lost 6 bases, and 6 bases stayed unmatched. The CDR3 has 16 amino acids. Per the germline V gene, CDR1 is MNHEY and CDR2 is SVGAGI. The CDR3 DNA follows: TGTGCCAGCAGTTACAGTAAGCTAGCGGGAGCCGGGGAGCTGTTTTTT. Translating gives CASSYSKLAGAGELFF.

This clone was counted many times. The rearrangement uses TRBV5-1 and TRBJ2-1, with TRBD2 matching over 7 bases. The CDR3 length is 16 residues. The ends lost 0 bases at V and 4 bases at J; junction bases unmatched: 7. Germline CDR1 and CDR2: SGHRS and YFSETQ. The CDR3 bases are TGCGCCAGCAGCTTGGCCGAGGCTAGCGGTTACAATGAGCAGTTCTTC. Its translation: CASSLAEASGYNEQFF.

This clone was detected ten times or more. The chain is built from TRBV7-9 and TRBJ2-5; 8 nucleotides agree with TRBD2. The germline V gene encodes CDR1 SEHNR and CDR2 FQNEAQ (reference sequence). This CDR3 contains 14 residues. The V segment lost 7 bases and the J segment 1 base; nucleotides outside the gene matches: 5. CDR3 protein: CASIAGGLQETQYF. DNA of the CDR3: TGTGCCAGCATCGCGGGAGGACTCCAAGAGACCCAGTACTTC.

The sample holds many counts of this clone. V is TRBV9 and J is TRBJ2-1; 12 positions match TRBD2. The CDR3 spans 15 residues. Germline assignment: CDR1 SGDLS and CDR2 YYNGEE. V lost 4 bases to trimming and J lost 6 bases; unmatched junction nucleotides: 5. The CDR3 sequence: CASSPTSGRSNEQFF. CDR3 nucleotide sequence: TGTGCCAGCAGCCCGACTAGCGGGAGATCCAATGAGCAGTTCTTC. Variable domain in full (rest from reference TRBV9 and TRBJ2-1): DSGVTQTPKHLITATGQRVTLRCSPRSGDLSVYWYQQSLDQGLQFLIQYYNGEERAKGNILERFSAQQFPDLHSELNLSSLELGDSALYFCASSPTSGRSNEQFFGPGTRLTVL.

In its sample, this clone was seen many times. V gene TRBV6-1 combines with J gene TRBJ2-4; TRBD2 matches at 8 bases. With 0 bases clipped from V and 5 bases from J, the junction kept 3 bases outside the gene matches. CDR3 length: 15 residues. Germline V gene data show CDR1 as MNHNS and CDR2 as SASEGT. CDR3 nucleotides: TGTGCCAGCAGTGAAGCGCGGGAGGTCGAAAACATTCAGTACTTC. This gives the protein CASSEAREVENIQYF.

This clone has at least ten counts. V usage is TRBV7-9 and J usage is TRBJ2-7, with 8 positions matching TRBD1. Germline V gene sequence: CDR1 SEHNR, CDR2 FQNEAQ (reference sequence). V shed 6 bases and J 6 bases; nucleotides not matched to a gene: 7. CDR3 length: 13 residues. CDR3 residues: CASRTGQGGEQYF. The CDR3 region has the DNA TGTGCCAGCAGAACCGGACAGGGTGGCGAGCAGTACTTC.

This clone was detected ten times or more. The rearrangement uses TRBV28 and TRBJ2-2; 10 bases agree with TRBD2. The length of the CDR3 is 16 residues. The junction had 5 bases not matched to a gene; V was cut back by 3 bases and J by 4 bases. The germline CDR1 and CDR2 sequences are MDHEN and SYDVKM. In nucleotides, the CDR3 is TGTGCCAGCAGTTTGTTAGCGGGGGGCGGCACCGGGGAGCTGTTTTTT. Protein: CASSLLAGGGTGELFF.

This clone was seen many times. The rearrangement joins TRBV19 to TRBJ1-1; D remains unclear. Trimming shortened V by 7 bases and J by 1 base, and 19 bases separated the two germline ends. The CDR3 is made up of 16 amino acids. Germline values: CDR1 LNHDA, CDR2 SQIVND (reference sequence). The CDR3 DNA is TGTGCCAGTACCCAGTGGTTGGTCTCAAAGAACACTGAAGCTTTCTTT. Its protein product is CASTQWLVSKNTEAFF.

This clone was observed at least ten times. This chain uses TRBV6-1 with TRBJ2-2; maybe TRBD2 (6 bases). Deletions cut 2 bases from V and 5 bases from J, with 15 bases between. The V gene's germline CDR1 is MNHNS and CDR2 SASEGT. The CDR3 totals 16 residues. CDR3 residues: CASSEPLLAVTGELFF. The CDR3 bases are TGTGCCAGCAGTGAACCCTTACTAGCCGTGACCGGGGAGCTGTTTTTT.

This clone was found many times. V gene TRBV13 combines with J gene TRBJ1-1; D possibly corresponds to TRBD1 (6 bases). V dropped 0 bases and J dropped 4 bases, with 12 bases sitting between them. CDR1 is PRHDT, CDR2 FYEKMQ, per germline (reference sequence). The CDR3 is 15 amino acids. The DNA of the CDR3 is TGTGCCAGCAGCTTAGGAGGGGGAGCCGGCACTGAAGCTTTCTTT. Translation: CASSLGGGAGTEAFF.

This clone was observed at least ten times. This chain joins TRBV7-2 and TRBJ1-3; possibly TRBD1 for D (6 bases). Germline V gene sequence: CDR1 SGHTA, CDR2 FQGNSA. The ends were cut back, 8 bases at V and 2 bases at J, with 16 bases in the middle. This CDR3 contains 15 residues. CDR3 amino acids: CASGQTYQTGNTIYF. CDR3 nucleotide sequence: TGTGCCAGCGGACAGACGTACCAAACTGGAAACACCATATATTTT. Using reference TRBV7-2 and TRBJ1-3 for the parts outside the CDR3, the full variable domain is GAGVSQSPSNKVTEKGKDVELRCDPISGHTALYWYRQSLGQGLEFLIYFQGNSAPDKSGLPSDRFSAERTGGSVSTLTIQRTQQEDSAVYLCASGQTYQTGNTIYFGEGSWLTVV.

The genes are TRBV6-6 and TRBJ2-3; 9 bases fit TRBD1. The CDR3 is made up of 16 amino acids. The germline V gene has CDR1 MNHNY and CDR2 SVGAGI (reference sequence). With V trimmed by 9 bases and J by 1 base, 11 bases remained unmatched. CDR3 coding DNA: TGTGCCAGTACCCGGCGCAGGACAGGGGGCACAGATACGCAGTATTTT. Protein sequence: CASTRRRTGGTDTQYF.

This clone was detected many times. The V call is TRBV19, the J call TRBJ1-5; D gene uncertain. The germline V and J ends were trimmed by 7 bases and 7 bases, with 14 bases remaining between them. The CDR3 has 13 amino acids. Germline-derived CDR1 and CDR2 are LNHDA and SQIVND (reference sequence). DNA for the CDR3: TGTGCCAGTACTCCCCGAGGAGTCCAGCCCCAGCATTTT. It yields the protein CASTPRGVQPQHF.